These 11 T cell receptor beta chains came from one sample sequenced in a study of T cell responses to AZD1222 COVID-19 vaccine. Method: immunoSEQ multiplex PCR; TCRdb's copy keeps in-frame clones and lacks some. The sample lists approximately 89,000 clones, 70% to 90% occurring once. Sequenced material: peripheral blood, taken on day 0 of AZD1222 vaccination. These receptors came from an adult in good health.

This clone came up once. The CDR3 sequence is CASSLGSLNTEAFF. The CDR3 nucleotides read TGCGCCAGCAGCTTGGGGTCTTTGAACACTGAAGCTTTCTTT. The J gene is TRBJ1-1, the V gene TRBV5-1; D is ambiguous. The V end was cut by 0 bases, the J end by 0 bases, with 6 bases between. The germline CDR1 and CDR2 sequences are SGHRS and YFSETQ. The CDR3 length is 14 residues.

This chain uses TRBV5-5 with TRBJ2-7; TRBD2 might be the D (5 bases). The germline gives CDR1 SGHKS, CDR2 YYEKEE (reference sequence). The CDR3 runs 14 residues. V shed 2 bases and J shed 2 bases, with 11 bases lying between them. The chain's CDR3 is CASSLSGRPYEQYF. The CDR3 DNA is TGTGCCAGCAGCTTATCTGGGAGACCCTACGAGCAGTACTTC. The complete variable domain, with remaining parts taken from reference TRBV5-5 and TRBJ2-7, reads DAGVTQSPTHLIKTRGQQVTLRCSPISGHKSVSWYQQVLGQGPQFIFQYYEKEERGRGNFPDRFSARQFPNYSSELNVNALLLGDSALYLCASSLSGRPYEQYFGPGTRLTVT.

V is TRBV10-1 and J is TRBJ1-6; D is ambiguous. The CDR3 sequence is 14 residues long. Germline V CDR1 and CDR2: WNHNN, SYGVQD (reference sequence). The V and J ends lost 3 bases and 4 bases respectively, with 7 bases between them. The CDR3, as DNA: TGCGCCAGCAGTGAAGGAGGGTATAATTCACCCCTCCACTTT. Amino acid sequence: CASSEGGYNSPLHF.

The CDR3 protein is CASSLIRGSLFYEQYF. CDR3 DNA sequence: TGTGCCAGCAGCTTAATCCGGGGATCGCTTTTCTATGAGCAGTACTTC. The chain combines TRBV7-9 with TRBJ2-7; tentative D call: TRBD2 (5 bases). CDR1 and CDR2 (germline): SEHNR, FQNEAQ (reference sequence). CDR3 length: 16 amino acids. V was shortened by 2 bases and J by 7 bases, with 21 bases between the two germline ends. Together with reference TRBV7-9 and TRBJ2-7, the CDR3 gives the full variable domain: DTGVSQNPRHKITKRGQNVTFRCDPISEHNRLYWYRQTLGQGPEFLTYFQNEAQLEKSRLLSDRFSAERPKGSFSTLEIQRTEQGDSAMYLCASSLIRGSLFYEQYFGPGTRLTVT.

The chain employs TRBV7-9 and TRBJ2-7; unclear D gene. V shed 1 base and J shed 2 bases, with 9 bases lying between them. From germline, CDR1 is SEHNR and CDR2 FQNEAQ (reference sequence). The CDR3 length is 14 residues. Written as DNA, the CDR3 is TGTGCCAGCAGCTTAGTGGGTGATCCCTACGAGCAGTACTTC. This gives the protein CASSLVGDPYEQYF.

The chain links TRBV20-1 to TRBJ1-5; no firm D call. The V end was cut by 6 bases, the J end by 8 bases, with 11 bases between. From germline, CDR1 is DFQATT and CDR2 SNEGSKA (reference sequence). The CDR3 has 11 residues. This CDR3 reads CSAGGAKPQHF. The CDR3, as DNA: TGCAGTGCCGGCGGAGCAAAGCCCCAGCATTTT.

The rearrangement uses TRBV28 and TRBJ1-1; TRBD1 matches 7 bases. Trimming cost V 5 bases and J 5 bases; bases outside gene matches: 5. The CDR3 extends over 13 amino acids. From germline, CDR1 is MDHEN and CDR2 SYDVKM. The CDR3 spells CASSEQGRTEAFF. CDR3 nucleotides: TGTGCCAGCAGTGAACAGGGGCGGACTGAAGCTTTCTTT.

V and J are TRBV6-6 and TRBJ1-5; D not resolved. CDR1 and CDR2 (germline): MNHNY, SVGAGI (reference sequence). The V end was cut by 9 bases, the J end by 6 bases, with 12 bases between. The CDR3 runs to 12 residues. CDR3 region: CASRAISQPQHF. The CDR3 DNA is TGTGCCAGTCGAGCCATCTCTCAGCCCCAGCATTTT.

J is TRBJ2-7 and V is TRBV2; D remains unclear. The germline CDR1 and CDR2 sequences are SNHLY and FYNNEI. The CDR3 extends over 13 amino acids. Trimming stripped 4 bases from V and 2 bases from J, with 9 bases between. CDR3 sequence reads: CASSAGPAYEQYF. The CDR3 DNA sequence: TGTGCCAGCAGTGCTGGTCCCGCCTACGAGCAGTACTTC.

The chain employs TRBV27 and TRBJ2-7; D ambiguous. The germline V gene has CDR1 MNHEY and CDR2 SMNVEV (reference sequence). CDR3 length: 13 amino acids. Trimming took off 6 bases at V and 6 bases at J, with 15 bases between the two ends. This CDR3 reads CASSLTPIGEQYF. The CDR3 nucleotides read TGTGCCAGCAGCCTTACCCCCATTGGCGAGCAGTACTTC.

This clone appeared a single time. The chain combines TRBV6-2 or TRBV6-3 with TRBJ2-5; D uncertain. The CDR3 spans 12 residues. CDR1 and CDR2 (germline): MNHEY, SVGEGT. Deletions cut 5 bases from V and 5 bases from J, with 9 bases between. As DNA, the CDR3 is TGTGCCAGCAGTCGAGTTTGGGAGACCCAGTACTTC. This sequence encodes CASSRVWETQYF.